These 18 T cell receptor beta chains were all obtained from the same sample, sequenced in a study of blood T cell repertoires in COVID-19. TCRdb keeps only in-frame clones here, not all; method: immunoSEQ multiplex PCR. The sample holds 310,000 or so clones, over 75% seen once. The sample taken for sequencing was PBMCs or T cells enriched from blood (not recorded which). These receptors originate from a woman aged 40 to 49 who had recovered from COVID-19.

The chain combines TRBV30 with TRBJ1-4; D is undetermined. Per the germline V gene, CDR1 is GTSNPN and CDR2 is SVGIG (reference sequence). This CDR3 is built from 15 residues. Trimming cost V 0 bases and J 7 bases, with 15 bases left between them. The CDR3 loop reads CAWSVQPGSREKLFF. For the CDR3, the DNA is TGTGCCTGGAGTGTACAACCAGGCTCGCGTGAAAAACTGTTTTTT.

J is TRBJ2-1 and V is TRBV4-3; 9 bases map to TRBD1. CDR3 length: 14 amino acids. Germline CDR1 is LGHNA and CDR2 is YSLEER. The junction had 5 bases not matched to a gene; V was cut back by 4 bases and J by 7 bases. The CDR3 nucleotides are TGCGCCAGCAGCCCAGGACAGGGGAGGAATGAGCAGTTCTTC. The encoded protein is CASSPGQGRNEQFF.

The chain combines TRBV3-1 (or the pseudogene TRBV3-2) with TRBJ2-1; no reliable D call. The CDR3 has 14 amino acids. Looked up from germline, CDR1 is LGHDT and CDR2 is YNNKEL (reference sequence). V lost 4 bases and J 0 bases, leaving 7 bases between the germline ends. CDR3 sequence (DNA): TGTGCCAGCAGCCTTGCCGGCTCCTACAATGAGCAGTTCTTC. Its translation: CASSLAGSYNEQFF.

CDR3 DNA sequence: TGTGCCAGCAGCTTTGTGACAGGGGGCTTTGAGCAGTTCTTC. It translates to CASSFVTGGFEQFF. The V gene is TRBV11-2, the J gene TRBJ2-1; 10 bases map to TRBD1. Germline V gene data show CDR1 as SGHAT and CDR2 as FQNNGV. With 3 bases clipped from V and 9 bases from J, the junction kept 5 bases outside the gene matches. The CDR3 has 14 residues. The complete variable domain, with remaining parts taken from reference TRBV11-2 and TRBJ2-1, reads EAGVAQSPRYKIIEKRQSVAFWCNPISGHATLYWYQQILGQGPKLLIQFQNNGVVDDSQLPKDRFSAERLKGVDSTLKIQPAKLEDSAVYLCASSFVTGGFEQFFGPGTRLTVL.

The chain is built from TRBV9 and TRBJ1-4; TRBD1 agrees at 8 bases. The CDR3 has 14 residues. Losses at the gene ends were 2 bases for V and 5 bases for J; bases not matched to a gene: 2. Germline values: CDR1 SGDLS, CDR2 YYNGEE. As DNA, the CDR3 is TGTGCCAGCAGCGTGACAGGGGCAAATGAAAAACTGTTTTTT. Protein: CASSVTGANEKLFF.

The chain has TRBV19 and TRBJ2-7; 11 bases match TRBD1. V was clipped by 9 bases and J by 5 bases; unmatched bases: 9. The CDR3 has 14 residues. Germline loops: CDR1 LNHDA, CDR2 SQIVND (reference sequence). The CDR3 DNA reads TGTGCCAGCGAAAAGGACAGGGGGCTCAACGAGCAGTACTTC. Its protein is CASEKDRGLNEQYF.

This clone came up a few times. The chain carries TRBV13 and TRBJ2-7; the match to TRBD2 covers 11 bases. The CDR3 covers 16 residues. Per germline, CDR1 PRHDT and CDR2 FYEKMQ (reference sequence). J gave up 6 bases and V 5 bases, and 12 bases lay outside the gene matches. The CDR3 nucleotides are TGTGCCAGCAGCCCTTATAGCGGGAGGGCCCGCTCCGAGCAGTACTTC. Translating it yields CASSPYSGRARSEQYF.

The chain carries TRBV7-9 and TRBJ2-6; D is unresolved. V was trimmed by 4 bases and J by 4 bases, leaving 11 bases between them. The germline gives CDR1 SEHNR, CDR2 FQNEAQ (reference sequence). The CDR3 runs 15 residues. The CDR3 DNA follows: TGTGCCAGCAGCTCCCAGGTTTCCGGGGCCAACGTCCTGACTTTC. Protein: CASSSQVSGANVLTF.

With regard to this clone: At one boundary the junction diverges from the germline segment, which might be a read error. The chain uses TRBV29-1 and TRBJ1-1; 8 bases align to TRBD1. CDR3 length: 13 amino acids. CDR1 is SQVTM and CDR2 is ANQGSEA in the germline V gene. CDR3 protein: CSVQQGENAEAFF. The CDR3 coding sequence is TGCAGCGTTCAACAGGGGGAGAACGCTGAAGCTTTCTTT.

The chain joins TRBV5-1 to TRBJ1-1; D call uncertain. V was trimmed by 7 bases and J by 5 bases, leaving 12 bases between them. CDR1 is SGHRS, CDR2 YFSETQ, per germline. CDR3 length: 12 residues. CDR3 amino acids: CASQVEGTEAFF. The CDR3 nucleotides read TGCGCCAGCCAAGTGGAGGGAACTGAAGCTTTCTTT.

The chain joins TRBV10-3 to TRBJ2-7; TRBD1 matches 8 bases. There are 14 residues in the CDR3. The germline CDR1 and CDR2 sequences are ENHRY and SYGVKD. V lost 4 bases, J lost 4 bases, and 6 bases stayed unmatched. The chain's CDR3 is CAISGQGLPYEQYF. CDR3 bases: TGTGCCATCAGTGGACAGGGGCTACCATACGAGCAGTACTTC.

The gene calls are TRBV11-3 and TRBJ2-3; 11 nucleotides align to TRBD2. The CDR3 runs to 16 residues. Germline V lookup: CDR1 SGHNT, CDR2 YENEEA. With 1 base clipped from V and 5 bases from J, the junction kept 5 bases outside the gene matches. The CDR3 loop is CASSLGSGGAGDTQYF. CDR3 DNA sequence: TGTGCCAGCAGCTTAGGTAGCGGGGGGGCCGGAGATACGCAGTATTTT.

J is TRBJ2-7 and V is TRBV29-1; no reliable D call. Looked up from germline, CDR1 is SQVTM and CDR2 is ANQGSEA. CDR3 length equals 13 residues. V lost 1 base to trimming and J lost 3 bases, with 10 bases between them. This chain's CDR3 is CSVEAARNYEQYF. As DNA, the CDR3 is TGCAGCGTTGAAGCGGCCAGGAACTACGAGCAGTACTTC.

The gene calls are TRBV5-1 and TRBJ1-3; no clear D gene. The CDR3 has 14 amino acids. Germline CDR1 is SGHRS and CDR2 is YFSETQ. V was cut by 5 bases and J by 1 base, with 10 bases left in between. The CDR3 spells CASRGGKSGNTIYF. The CDR3 coding sequence is TGCGCCAGCAGGGGCGGGAAATCTGGAAACACCATATATTTT. The whole variable domain, filled in from reference TRBV5-1 and TRBJ1-3, reads KAGVTQTPRYLIKTRGQQVTLSCSPISGHRSVSWYQQTPGQGLQFLFEYFSETQRNKGNFPGRFSGRQFSNSRSEMNVSTLELGDSALYLCASRGGKSGNTIYFGEGSWLTVV.

This sequence joins TRBV27 and TRBJ2-7; possible D gene TRBD2, 6 bases. The V gene's germline CDR1 is MNHEY and CDR2 SMNVEV (reference sequence). The CDR3 runs 14 residues. V lost 2 bases, J lost 0 bases, and 8 bases lay in between. Here the CDR3 DNA reads TGTGCCAGCAGTTTACGGGGGATCTCCTACGAGCAGTACTTC. Protein product: CASSLRGISYEQYF.

The CDR3 nucleotides are TGTGCCAGCAGCTTAATGGCACCATCAGCGGGCTCACCCCTCCACTTT. This translates into CASSLMAPSAGSPLHF. The genes are TRBV7-3 and TRBJ1-6; D unresolved. V lost 1 base and J lost 10, with 17 bases in between. Germline CDR1 reads SGHTA; CDR2 reads FQGTGA. This CDR3 contains 16 residues.

A single count supports this clone. The V and J genes are TRBV28 and TRBJ2-1, with 11 bases identical to TRBD1. The ends lost 5 bases at V and 5 bases at J; junction bases unmatched: 5. Germline CDR1 and CDR2: MDHEN and SYDVKM. This CDR3 is built from 15 residues. CDR3 in DNA: TGTGCCAGCAGTCCCGGACAGGGGGCAGACAATGAGCAGTTCTTC. Its translation: CASSPGQGADNEQFF.

The V call is TRBV4-3, the J call TRBJ2-1; 9 bases are shared with TRBD2. Trimming cost V 0 bases and J 4 bases; bases outside gene matches: 7. Germline V gives CDR1 LGHNA, CDR2 YSLEER. The CDR3 length is 17 residues. CDR3 sequence reads: CASSQDTSGGTYNEQFF. The CDR3 DNA sequence: TGCGCCAGCAGCCAAGATACCAGCGGGGGGACTTACAATGAGCAGTTCTTC.